This T cell receptor (beta chain) was sequenced in a study of graft-versus-host responses after intestinal transplantation. Points from the study as a whole: Detected in recipient marrow were GvH clones, some of which were first observed in ileum or blood.

In the case of this clone: What it binds is not known.

V was pared by 2 bases and J by 5 bases, with 5 bases of the junction left unmatched. Germline CDR1 SGHTA, CDR2 FQGTGA. This CDR3 has 14 residues. The assay was immunoSEQ multiplex PCR, and TCRdb's table has in-frame clones only and misses some. The repertoire has about 80,000 clones, roughly 90% of them found once; the top ten carry under 0.85%. The clonotype was recovered from a human patient who received an intestinal transplant, so some T cells may come from the graft donor. The rearrangement joins TRBV7-3 to TRBJ2-5, with 7 positions matching TRBD2. This material consisted of PBMCs, taken 98 days after intestinal transplantation. The CDR3 DNA sequence: TGTGCCAGCAGCTTACAACCTAGCGGCGAGACCCAGTACTTC. Translating gives CASSLQPSGETQYF.